Reported below is one T cell receptor beta chain. Its antigen is currently not known. Per-nucleotide qualities are absent, and no much larger clonotype sits a single base away. This sample was taken from a study of immune heterogeneity within non-small cell lung tumors (dated by TCRdb to about 2018). About the full investigation: Histology comprised several squamous cell carcinomas, 10 non-squamous carcinomas and 1 tumor not otherwise specified. To examine intratumoral immune heterogeneity, the study used whole-exome sequencing, RNA-seq and TCR beta repertoire sequencing on multiple spatially distinct regions of each NSCLC tumor. Neoantigen binding to each patient's HLA alleles was predicted with netMHCpan-3.0 for mutant peptides of 8 to 11 amino acids. Transcriptome data were available for just 44 loci from 12 patients, whereas TCR repertoire analysis spanned fewer than 60 tumor loci from fewer than 17 patients. Overall study results and their limits: Within a patient, the same dominant CDR3B clonotypes appeared at multiple loci, but different tumor locations also contained unique high-frequency clones. Local tumor mutational burden and local T-cell repertoire clonality had a statistically significant but moderate positive correlation (R approximately 0.34). High-frequency TCR beta clonotypes were found to be largely distinct between individual patients.

The TCR template was genomic DNA extracted from bulk tumor tissue, and about 0.6 ug of gDNA was amplified for each sample. Multiple biopsies per primary tumor were taken during surgery, spaced as far apart as possible within the tumor mass. The study cohort was described as untreated and was composed of newly diagnosed NSCLC cases undergoing curative surgery. The donors were some 14 patients with newly diagnosed non-small cell lung cancer who were having surgery with curative intent. Two independent pathologists examined the resected tumor masses. Sequencing was performed only on DNA and RNA samples of high quality. The TCR beta CDR3 region was amplified with a multiplex PCR system whose first round of roughly 11 cycles used 32 V-gene forward primers and 13 J-gene reverse primers. A QIAGEN Multiplex PCR Kit was used for first-round PCR, and the primer sequences were filed in Chinese patent CN105087789A. A second PCR round added Illumina universal primers using the Phusion High-Fidelity PCR Kit. Sequencing of the TCR libraries was done on the Illumina HiSeq X Ten platform in paired-end mode with a 151 bp read length. The study's processing was this. Reads lacking multiplex PCR primers were removed with Cutadapt, read pairs were merged with PEAR, and CDR3 regions were called with MiXCR default settings. Repertoire diversity used Shannon entropy, and clonality was computed as one minus Shannon entropy divided by ln of productive unique sequence count. Clonotypes at a frequency of at least 0.5% were defined as dominant or high-frequency T-cell clones. Through fastp at Q25 and MiXCR, TCRdb rebuilt clones from the public reads, retaining in-frame beta chains. Identical CDR3 protein sequences are pooled into one entry, listed with their most common genes and DNA. V and J calls and clone size were set by TCRdb, not the authors. This sample gives fewer than 12,000 distinct CDR3 sequences in total; under 30% of them show up just once. 7% to 8.5% of the sample comes from the top ten.

V has 2 bases trimmed and J has 3 bases trimmed; junction bases matching no gene number 8. CDR1 MNHEY and CDR2 SVGEGT are derived from the germline V gene. Counted from cysteine to phenylalanine, this CDR3 has 16 amino acids. The CDR3 DNA has 48 bases and is translated from base 1. Input material: lung tumor tissue. The receptor was isolated from a woman between 55 and 75 years old with non-small cell lung cancer. The chain uses TRBV6-2 or TRBV6-3 and TRBJ2-7; 9 bases in between match TRBD1. The CDR3 has the sequence CASSYPSGTGIYEQYF. The bases are TGTGCCAGCAGTTACCCATCCGGGACAGGGATCTACGAGCAGTACTTC.